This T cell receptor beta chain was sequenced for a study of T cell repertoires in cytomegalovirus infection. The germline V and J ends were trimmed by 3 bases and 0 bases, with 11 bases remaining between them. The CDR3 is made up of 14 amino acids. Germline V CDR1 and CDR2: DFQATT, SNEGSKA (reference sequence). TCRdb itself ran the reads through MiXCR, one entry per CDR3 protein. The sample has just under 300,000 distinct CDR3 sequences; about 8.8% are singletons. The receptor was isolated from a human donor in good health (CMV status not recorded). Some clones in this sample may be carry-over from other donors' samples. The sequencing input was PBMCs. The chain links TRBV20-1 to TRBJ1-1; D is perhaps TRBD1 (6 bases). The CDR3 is CSASRQVVNTEAFF. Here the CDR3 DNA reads TGCAGTGCTAGCAGACAGGTCGTGAACACTGAAGCTTTCTTT.